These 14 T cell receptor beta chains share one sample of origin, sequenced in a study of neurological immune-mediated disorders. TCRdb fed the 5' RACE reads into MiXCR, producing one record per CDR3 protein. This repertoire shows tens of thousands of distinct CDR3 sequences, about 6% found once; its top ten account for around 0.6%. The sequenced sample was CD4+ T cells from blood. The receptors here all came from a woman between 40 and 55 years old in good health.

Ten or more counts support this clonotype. CDR3 region: CSVELSRRDEQFF. The CDR3 DNA sequence: TGCAGCGTTGAATTATCCCGAAGGGATGAGCAGTTCTTC. The V and J genes are TRBV29-1 and TRBJ2-1, with D unclear. V was clipped by 2 bases and J by 8 bases, with 13 bases between them. Germline CDR1 SQVTM, CDR2 ANQGSEA. There are 13 residues in the CDR3.

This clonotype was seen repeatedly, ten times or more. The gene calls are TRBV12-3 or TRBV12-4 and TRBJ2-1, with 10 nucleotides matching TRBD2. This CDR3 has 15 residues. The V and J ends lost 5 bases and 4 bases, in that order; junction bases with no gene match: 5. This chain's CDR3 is CASSRSGGPYNEQFF. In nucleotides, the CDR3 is TGTGCCAGCAGTCGTAGCGGGGGGCCTTACAATGAGCAGTTCTTC.

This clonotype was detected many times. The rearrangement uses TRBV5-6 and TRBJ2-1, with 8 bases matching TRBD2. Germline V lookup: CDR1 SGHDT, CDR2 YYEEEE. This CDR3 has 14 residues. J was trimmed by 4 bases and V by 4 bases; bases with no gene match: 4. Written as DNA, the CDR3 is TGTGCCAGCAGCCAGGGACTAGAGTACAATGAGCAGTTCTTC. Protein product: CASSQGLEYNEQFF.

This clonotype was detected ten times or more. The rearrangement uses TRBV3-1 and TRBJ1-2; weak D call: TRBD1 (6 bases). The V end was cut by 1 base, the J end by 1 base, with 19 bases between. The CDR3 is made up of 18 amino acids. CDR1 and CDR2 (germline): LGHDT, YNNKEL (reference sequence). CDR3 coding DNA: TGTGCCAGCAGCCAAGTTAGCGTCTGGGGACAACTTAACTATGGCTACACCTTC. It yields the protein CASSQVSVWGQLNYGYTF.

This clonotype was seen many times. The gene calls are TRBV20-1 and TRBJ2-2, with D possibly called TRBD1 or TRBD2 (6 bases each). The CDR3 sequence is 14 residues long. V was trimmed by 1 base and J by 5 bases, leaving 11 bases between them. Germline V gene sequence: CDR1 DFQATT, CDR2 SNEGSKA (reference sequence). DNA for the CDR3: TGCAGTGCTAGAGGGGGGGCTGCAACCGGGGAGCTGTTTTTT. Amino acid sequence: CSARGGAATGELFF.

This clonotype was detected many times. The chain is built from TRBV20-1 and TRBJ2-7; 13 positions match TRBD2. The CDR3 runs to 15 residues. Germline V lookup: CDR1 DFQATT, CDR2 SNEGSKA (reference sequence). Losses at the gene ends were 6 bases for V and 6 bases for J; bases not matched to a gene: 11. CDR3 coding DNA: TGCAGTGCAAGGACTCCGGGACTAGCGGGATCCGAGCAGTACTTC. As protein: CSARTPGLAGSEQYF.

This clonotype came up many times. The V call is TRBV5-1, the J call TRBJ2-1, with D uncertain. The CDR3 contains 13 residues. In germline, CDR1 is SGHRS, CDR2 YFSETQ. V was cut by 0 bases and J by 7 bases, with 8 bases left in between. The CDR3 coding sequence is TGCGCCAGCAGCTTGGAATTTGGAAATGAGCAGTTCTTC. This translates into CASSLEFGNEQFF.

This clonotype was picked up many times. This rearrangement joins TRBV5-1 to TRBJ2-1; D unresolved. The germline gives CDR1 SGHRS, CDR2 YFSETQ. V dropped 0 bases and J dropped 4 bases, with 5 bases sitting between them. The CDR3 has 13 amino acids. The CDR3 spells CASSLERYNEQFF. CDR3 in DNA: TGCGCCAGCAGCTTGGAACGGTACAATGAGCAGTTCTTC.

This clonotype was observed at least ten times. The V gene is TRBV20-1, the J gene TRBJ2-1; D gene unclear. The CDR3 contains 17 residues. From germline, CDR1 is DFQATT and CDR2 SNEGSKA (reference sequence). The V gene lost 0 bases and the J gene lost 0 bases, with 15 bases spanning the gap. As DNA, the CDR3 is TGCAGTGCTAGAGATCCCGTAGGCAGAGACTCCTACAATGAGCAGTTCTTC. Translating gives CSARDPVGRDSYNEQFF.

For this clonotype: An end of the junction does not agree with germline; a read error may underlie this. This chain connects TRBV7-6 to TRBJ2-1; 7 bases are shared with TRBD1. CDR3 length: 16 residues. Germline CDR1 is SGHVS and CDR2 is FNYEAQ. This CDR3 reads CAISRQGAWDYNEQFF. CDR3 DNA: TGTGCCATCAGCAGACAGGGCGCGTGGGACTACAATGAGCAGTTCTTC.

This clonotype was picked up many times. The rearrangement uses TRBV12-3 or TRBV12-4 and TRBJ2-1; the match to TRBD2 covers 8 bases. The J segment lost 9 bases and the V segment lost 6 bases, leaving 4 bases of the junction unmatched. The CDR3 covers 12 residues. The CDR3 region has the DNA TGTGCCAGCAGGGCGGGAGGCTTTGAGCAGTTCTTC. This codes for CASRAGGFEQFF.

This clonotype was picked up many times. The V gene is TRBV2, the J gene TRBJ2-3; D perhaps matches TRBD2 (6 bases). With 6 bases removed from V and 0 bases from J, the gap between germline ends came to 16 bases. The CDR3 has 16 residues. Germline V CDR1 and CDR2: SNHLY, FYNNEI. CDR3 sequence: CASSPGDFPSTDTQYF. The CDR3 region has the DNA TGTGCCAGCAGCCCGGGGGACTTTCCTAGCACAGATACGCAGTATTTT.

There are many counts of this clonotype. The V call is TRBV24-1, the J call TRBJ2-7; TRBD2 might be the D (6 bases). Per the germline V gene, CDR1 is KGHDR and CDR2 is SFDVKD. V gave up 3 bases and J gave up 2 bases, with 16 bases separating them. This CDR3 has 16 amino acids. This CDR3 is CATSDNNAGYTYEQYF. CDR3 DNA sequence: TGTGCCACCAGTGATAATAACGCGGGGTATACCTACGAGCAGTACTTC.

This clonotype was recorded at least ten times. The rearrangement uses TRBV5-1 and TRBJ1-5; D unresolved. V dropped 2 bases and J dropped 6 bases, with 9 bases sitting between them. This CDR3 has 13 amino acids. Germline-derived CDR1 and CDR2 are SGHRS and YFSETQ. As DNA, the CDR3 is TGCGCCAGCAGCTTCGATACGGCTCAGCCCCAGCATTTT. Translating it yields CASSFDTAQPQHF.